The present T cell receptor beta chain was sequenced within a study of T cells after posttransplantation cyclophosphamide. On the day of bone marrow donation, the related graft donor provided peripheral blood. Study results and limitations: Recipient CMV seropositivity and CMV reactivation strongly tracked TRB clonality. Later blood repertoires were often dominated by clones from the donor CD8+ memory compartment. Blood and skin or GI T cell repertoires showed limited TRB overlap.

Some clones are missing from TCRdb's copy, which holds only in-frame ones; the method was immunoSEQ multiplex PCR. Recorded here are tens of thousands of clones, none singletons. V gave up 2 bases and J gave up 5 bases; unmatched junction bases: 3. CDR1 is MNHEY and CDR2 is SVGAGI in the germline V gene. This CDR3 contains 15 residues. This clone was detected many times. Antigen: not known. This clonotype was sampled from a man aged 50 to 59 in good health, CMV-negative, and a related stem cell transplant donor. The gene calls are TRBV6-5 and TRBJ1-6; 7 nucleotides align to TRBD1. Input material: PBMCs. The DNA of the CDR3 is TGTGCCAGCAGTTACGGGACAGTGAATAATTCACCCCTCCACTTT. Protein product: CASSYGTVNNSPLHF.